Sequencing of this T cell receptor (beta chain) was carried out in a study of T cell responses to AZD1222 COVID-19 vaccine. Points from the study as a whole: The sample set comprised mostly white British donors with more females, and clonal diversity was possibly underestimated.

To note about this clone: Its target is not known.

Produced via immunoSEQ multiplex PCR; TCRdb's table is partial and in-frame only. The sample records under 90,000 clones, approximately 83% being singletons. The germline gives CDR1 MDHEN, CDR2 SYDVKM. The CDR3 runs 15 residues. Trimming took 4 bases from V and 3 from J; bases not matched to a gene: 6. The TCR was taken from an adult who received the AZD1222 COVID-19 vaccine. The sample was peripheral blood, taken 28 days after the second AZD1222 dose. V gene TRBV28 combines with J gene TRBJ2-7; TRBD2 matches 10 bases. The CDR3 DNA is TGTGCCAGCAGTTGGGCCGGACTAGCGGACTACGAGCAGTACTTC. Its protein is CASSWAGLADYEQYF.